This T cell receptor beta chain originates from a study of long-term antiretroviral therapy in people with HIV. The assay, immunoSEQ v3.0, was run at survey level. Produced via immunoSEQ multiplex PCR; TCRdb's table is partial and in-frame only. The sample holds 30,000 to 40,000 clones, over 75% seen once. Of note for this clone: Its antigen remains unidentified.

Prior to DNA extraction, the samples held 1-10 million cryopreserved PBMC. Study results and caveats: Specimen acquisition occurred between the mid-2000s and the late 2010s, potentially under older ART regimens. Whichever time point was examined, clones expanded before ART dominated the repertoire.

Here the sequenced sample was unsorted PBMCs, taken 0.6 years after starting antiretroviral therapy. This TCR came from a man aged 18-30 years with HIV.

CDR3: CASSSSSGANTGELFF. CDR3 nucleotides: TGTGCCAGTAGTTCATCTAGCGGAGCGAACACCGGGGAGCTGTTTTTT. This sequence joins TRBV19 and TRBJ2-2; TRBD2 aligns across 7 bases. This CDR3 contains 16 residues. Germline CDR1 reads LNHDA; CDR2 reads SQIVND (reference sequence). V trimming: 5 bases; J trimming: 0 bases; junction bases outside the gene matches: 6.